A single sample gave rise to the 26 T cell receptor beta chains below, sequenced in a study of OX40 agonist ivuxolimab in advanced cancers. Sequencing was performed with immunoSEQ multiplex PCR; in TCRdb, only in-frame clones are kept and a portion is missing. Of 43,000 or so clones listed, roughly 86% are singletons. Sequenced material: CD4+ or CD8+ T cells sorted from blood, taken in a trial of the OX40 agonist ivuxolimab. All receptors derive from an adult with an advanced solid tumor such as melanoma, head and neck, liver or kidney cancer.

The genes are TRBV18 and TRBJ1-1; D is perhaps TRBD1 (6 bases). V lost 2 bases, J lost 3 bases, and 10 bases lay in between. Germline assignment: CDR1 KGHSH and CDR2 LQKENI. The length of the CDR3 is 14 residues. The CDR3 reads CASSPATGYTEAFF. Here the CDR3 DNA reads TGTGCCAGCTCACCAGCAACAGGGTACACTGAAGCTTTCTTT.

The chain carries TRBV28 and TRBJ2-7; 7 positions agree with TRBD2. CDR3 length: 12 residues. V shed 6 bases and J 1 base; nucleotides not matched to a gene: 0. Per germline, CDR1 MDHEN and CDR2 SYDVKM. The CDR3 loop reads CASRGGSYEQYF. In nucleotides, the CDR3 is TGTGCCAGCAGGGGGGGGTCCTACGAGCAGTACTTC. Full variable domain (rest looked up from reference TRBV28 and TRBJ2-7): DVKVTQSSRYLVKRTGEKVFLECVQDMDHENMFWYRQDPGLGLRLIYFSYDVKMKEKGDIPEGYSVSREKKERFSLILESASTNQTSMYLCASRGGSYEQYFGPGTRLTVT.

The chain combines TRBV5-5 with TRBJ1-5; no clear D gene. Germline V lookup: CDR1 SGHKS, CDR2 YYEKEE (reference sequence). The CDR3 runs 15 residues. Trimming took off 1 base at V and 3 bases at J, with 11 bases between the two ends. CDR3 protein: CASSLSASLNQPQHF. CDR3 in DNA: TGTGCCAGCAGCTTGTCGGCCAGCCTCAATCAGCCCCAGCATTTT.

The J gene is TRBJ2-2, the V gene TRBV27; TRBD2 agrees at 11 bases. Germline assignment: CDR1 MNHEY and CDR2 SMNVEV (reference sequence). V dropped 2 bases and J dropped 4; count of bases not matched to a gene: 6. CDR3 length equals 17 residues. The CDR3 is CASSLLAGGHGTGELFF. CDR3 bases: TGTGCCAGCAGTTTACTAGCGGGGGGCCATGGCACCGGGGAGCTGTTTTTT.

This clone appeared once. This chain links TRBV29-1 with TRBJ2-1; unclear D gene. V dropped 7 bases and J dropped 0 bases, with 13 bases sitting between them. The germline V gene has CDR1 SQVTM and CDR2 ANQGSEA. The CDR3 runs 14 residues. The CDR3 nucleotides are TGCAGCGGAGGTCAAGGGAACTCCTACAATGAGCAGTTCTTC. It codes for CSGGQGNSYNEQFF.

The chain uses TRBV9 and TRBJ2-7; 11 bases are a match to TRBD2. The CDR3 contains 15 residues. Germline V lookup: CDR1 SGDLS, CDR2 YYNGEE. The junction had 5 bases not matched to a gene; V was cut back by 1 base and J by 5 bases. The CDR3 coding sequence is TGTGCCAGCAGCGTATCCTTAGCGGGAGGGCACGAGCAGTACTTC. This sequence encodes CASSVSLAGGHEQYF.

In its sample, this clone was seen a few times. The J gene is TRBJ1-2, the V gene TRBV2; D might be TRBD1 (6 bases). From germline, CDR1 is SNHLY and CDR2 FYNNEI. This CDR3 has 16 residues. Trimming cost V 6 bases and J 6 bases, with 23 bases left between them. CDR3 protein: CASRDDSAGDVNGYTF. The CDR3 DNA reads as TGTGCCAGCAGGGACGATTCGGCAGGGGACGTGAATGGCTACACCTTC.

CDR3 coding DNA: TGTGCCAGCACTAGGACAGGGGGCGAGCAGTACTTC. It specifies CASTRTGGEQYF. The chain carries TRBV7-8 and TRBJ2-7; 10 bases match TRBD1. The germline CDR1 and CDR2 sequences are SGHVS and FQNEAQ. V lost 7 bases and J lost 6; bases outside the gene matches: 3. The CDR3 covers 12 residues.

The chain joins TRBV5-1 to TRBJ2-7, with TRBD1 identical over 10 bases. Trimming at V came to 3 bases and at J to 3 bases, leaving 0 bases not matched to a gene. The CDR3 runs 13 residues. CDR1 and CDR2 (germline): SGHRS, YFSETQ. The chain's CDR3 is CASSWDRGYEQYF. The CDR3 DNA sequence: TGCGCCAGCAGCTGGGACAGGGGCTACGAGCAGTACTTC. Full variable domain (missing parts from reference TRBV5-1 and TRBJ2-7): KAGVTQTPRYLIKTRGQQVTLSCSPISGHRSVSWYQQTPGQGLQFLFEYFSETQRNKGNFPGRFSGRQFSNSRSEMNVSTLELGDSALYLCASSWDRGYEQYFGPGTRLTVT.

V usage is TRBV30 and J usage is TRBJ2-2; 13 bases align to TRBD2. Germline trimming cut 7 bases from V and 3 bases from J; bases unmatched to any gene: 5. The CDR3 runs to 15 residues. In germline, CDR1 is GTSNPN, CDR2 SVGIG (reference sequence). CDR3 in DNA: TGTGCCTTAGCGACTAGCGGGGGGTACACCGGGGAGCTGTTTTTT. It yields the protein CALATSGGYTGELFF.

The J gene is TRBJ1-1, the V gene TRBV7-2, with a possible D match to TRBD1 (5 bases). The germline V gene encodes CDR1 SGHTA and CDR2 FQGNSA. The germline V and J ends were trimmed by 5 bases and 4 bases, with 14 bases remaining between them. The CDR3 extends over 14 amino acids. This chain's CDR3 is CASSNRSWGTEAFF. The CDR3 nucleotides read TGTGCCAGCAGCAACAGGTCCTGGGGCACTGAAGCTTTCTTT.

The rearrangement joins TRBV6-5 to TRBJ2-7, with D maybe TRBD1 (5 bases). Germline assignment: CDR1 MNHEY and CDR2 SVGAGI. CDR3 length equals 13 residues. Trimming removed 5 bases from V and 0 bases from J, with 8 bases in between. Written as DNA, the CDR3 is TGTGCCAGCAGTCCCGACAGCTCCTACGAGCAGTACTTC. Translated: CASSPDSSYEQYF.

The chain combines TRBV12-5 with TRBJ2-7; D is unclear. V was clipped by 2 bases and J by 3 bases, with 5 bases between them. CDR3 length: 12 residues. Germline-derived CDR1 and CDR2 are LGHNT and FRNRAP. This CDR3 is CASGLWGYEQYF. The CDR3, as DNA: TGTGCTAGTGGTTTGTGGGGCTACGAGCAGTACTTC.

This sequence joins TRBV4-1 and TRBJ2-2; 8 bases agree with TRBD2. Germline CDR1 is MGHRA and CDR2 is YSYEKL. V lost 4 bases to trimming and J lost 4 bases; unmatched junction nucleotides: 8. CDR3 length equals 16 residues. The CDR3 bases are TGCGCCAGCAGCCCCTACTGGCGGGGGGTCACCGGGGAGCTGTTTTTT. Its translation: CASSPYWRGVTGELFF.

This chain links TRBV4-1 with TRBJ2-1; 10 nucleotides line up with TRBD1. Trimming took 3 bases from V and 5 from J; bases not matched to a gene: 7. Germline V gene sequence: CDR1 MGHRA, CDR2 YSYEKL. This CDR3 has 16 amino acids. This CDR3 reads CASSHEGQGINNEQFF. The CDR3 DNA reads TGCGCCAGCAGCCATGAGGGACAGGGGATAAACAATGAGCAGTTCTTC.

This clone occurred once. The gene calls are TRBV7-9 and TRBJ2-2, with D perhaps matching TRBD1 (5 bases). CDR1 and CDR2 (germline): SEHNR, FQNEAQ (reference sequence). Trimming stripped 3 bases from V and 1 base from J, with 12 bases between. This CDR3 region has 16 residues. CDR3 coding DNA: TGTGCCAGCAGCTTCACAGGAGTGAAGAACACCGGGGAGCTGTTTTTT. Its translation is CASSFTGVKNTGELFF.

The V gene is TRBV20-1, the J gene TRBJ2-1, with D unresolved. V dropped 3 bases and J dropped 4 bases, with 4 bases sitting between them. Looked up from germline, CDR1 is DFQATT and CDR2 is SNEGSKA (reference sequence). The CDR3 sequence is 11 residues long. For the CDR3, the DNA is TGCAGTGCTAGGGAGTACAATGAGCAGTTCTTC. Amino acid sequence: CSAREYNEQFF.

This rearrangement joins TRBV13 to TRBJ2-4; TRBD2 aligns across 7 bases. The CDR3 sequence is 14 residues long. Germline V CDR1 and CDR2: PRHDT, FYEKMQ (reference sequence). Trimming removed 4 bases from V and 1 base from J; junction bases left unmatched: 1. As DNA, the CDR3 is TGTGCCAGCAGCTCCGGGAGGGCCAAAAACATTCAGTACTTC. Amino acids: CASSSGRAKNIQYF.

The chain is built from TRBV27 and TRBJ2-1; a weak D match, TRBD2 (6 bases). The CDR3 has 16 residues. Per germline, CDR1 MNHEY and CDR2 SMNVEV (reference sequence). V was clipped by 7 bases and J by 2 bases, with 18 bases between them. CDR3 protein: CASTLYRPGAYNEQFF. CDR3 in DNA: TGTGCCAGCACGCTATACAGGCCGGGGGCCTACAATGAGCAGTTCTTC.

The gene calls are TRBV19 and TRBJ2-1; 13 positions match TRBD2. There are 18 residues in the CDR3. V trimming: 7 bases; J trimming: 6 bases; junction bases outside the gene matches: 15. CDR1 LNHDA and CDR2 SQIVND come from the germline V gene (reference sequence). The CDR3 loop is CASKPRRTSGSLGNEQFF. The CDR3 DNA reads as TGTGCCAGTAAGCCCCGCCGGACTAGCGGGAGTCTGGGCAATGAGCAGTTCTTC.

This chain connects TRBV10-3 to TRBJ2-2; D is unresolved. Germline CDR1 and CDR2: ENHRY and SYGVKD. Trimming shortened V by 0 bases and J by 0 bases, and 8 bases separated the two germline ends. This CDR3 is 16 amino acids long. The DNA for the CDR3 is TGTGCCATCAGTGAGTCGGGCCAGACGAACACCGGGGAGCTGTTTTTT. Protein: CAISESGQTNTGELFF.

This chain uses TRBV7-9 with TRBJ1-2; D gene unclear. The CDR3 is 13 amino acids. Germline assignment: CDR1 SEHNR and CDR2 FQNEAQ (reference sequence). V lost 1 base and J 7 bases, leaving 10 bases between the germline ends. The CDR3 reads CASSLDPSRGYTF. DNA of the CDR3: TGTGCCAGCAGCTTAGACCCCTCCCGTGGCTACACCTTC.

This clone has just one count. The V and J genes are TRBV7-9 and TRBJ2-2; D may be TRBD1 (5 bases). The CDR3 loop spans 15 amino acids. Trimming took 5 bases from V and 1 from J, leaving 11 bases between them. The germline gives CDR1 SEHNR, CDR2 FQNEAQ (reference sequence). CDR3: CASSPDTQNTGELFF. The CDR3 DNA sequence: TGTGCCAGCAGCCCGGACACACAGAACACCGGGGAGCTGTTTTTT.

The chain recombines TRBV9 with TRBJ1-2, with D perhaps matching TRBD1 (5 bases). There are 13 residues in the CDR3. In germline, CDR1 is SGDLS, CDR2 YYNGEE. V was pared by 4 bases and J by 5 bases, with 12 bases between. CDR3 in amino acids: CASSLGVLYGYTF. CDR3 DNA: TGTGCCAGCAGCCTGGGGGTCCTTTATGGCTACACCTTC.

In DNA, the CDR3 is TGTGCCAGCAGTTTACCTCGGGACACTGAAGCTTTCTTT. Translating gives CASSLPRDTEAFF. The V call is TRBV28, the J call TRBJ1-1, with D unclear. The V and J ends lost 2 bases and 3 bases respectively, with 7 bases between them. In germline, CDR1 is MDHEN, CDR2 SYDVKM. CDR3 length: 13 residues.

The chain recombines TRBV10-3 with TRBJ1-4, with D unclear. CDR3 length: 13 amino acids. Between the trimmed V and J ends, which lost 0 bases and 4 bases, there was a span of 3 bases. Germline CDR1 is ENHRY and CDR2 is SYGVKD. CDR3 sequence (DNA): TGTGCCATCAGTGAGTCGATTAATGAAAAACTGTTTTTT. It codes for CAISESINEKLFF.